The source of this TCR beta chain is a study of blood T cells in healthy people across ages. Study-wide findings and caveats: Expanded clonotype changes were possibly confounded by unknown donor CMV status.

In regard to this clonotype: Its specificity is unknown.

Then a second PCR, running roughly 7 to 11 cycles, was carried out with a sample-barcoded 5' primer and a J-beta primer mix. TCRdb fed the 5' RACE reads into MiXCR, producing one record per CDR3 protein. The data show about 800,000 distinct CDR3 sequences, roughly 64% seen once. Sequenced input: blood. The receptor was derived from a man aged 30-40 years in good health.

The CDR3 nucleotides read TGTGCCAGTAGGCCCGGGACAGCCGATGCAGATACGCAGTATTTT. Protein sequence: CASRPGTADADTQYF. The chain employs TRBV19 and TRBJ2-3; 7 nucleotides align to TRBD1. Germline CDR1 LNHDA, CDR2 SQIVND (reference sequence). This CDR3 has 15 amino acids. Trimming cost V 6 bases and J 4 bases; bases outside gene matches: 10.